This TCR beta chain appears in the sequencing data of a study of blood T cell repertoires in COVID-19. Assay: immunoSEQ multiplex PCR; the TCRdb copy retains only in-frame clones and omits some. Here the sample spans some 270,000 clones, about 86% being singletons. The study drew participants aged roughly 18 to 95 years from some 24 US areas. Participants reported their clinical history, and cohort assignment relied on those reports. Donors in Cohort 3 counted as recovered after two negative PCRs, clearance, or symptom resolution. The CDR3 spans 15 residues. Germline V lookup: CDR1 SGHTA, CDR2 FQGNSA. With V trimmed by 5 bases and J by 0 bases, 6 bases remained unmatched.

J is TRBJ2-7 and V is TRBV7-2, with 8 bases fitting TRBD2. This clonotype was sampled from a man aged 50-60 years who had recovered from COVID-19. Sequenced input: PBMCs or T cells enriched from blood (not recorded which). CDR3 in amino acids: CASSPGLAGSYEQYF. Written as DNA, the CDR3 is TGTGCCAGCAGCCCCGGGCTAGCGGGCTCCTACGAGCAGTACTTC.